This TCR beta chain is from a study of blood T cells in healthy people across ages. The overall study: Capturing about one barcoded beta molecule per two T cells was achieved by template switching. Notes on the study in general: The study regarded diversity estimates from one million T cells as underestimates. With donor CMV status unknown, expanded clonotype changes were possibly confounded.

For the second PCR, which ran for 7 to 11 cycles, a sample-barcoded 5' primer and a J-beta primer mix were used. A 12-random-nucleotide template-switch adaptor tagged each cDNA molecule. One entry per CDR3 protein results from TCRdb running MiXCR on the 5' RACE reads. The sample has about 1.4 million distinct CDR3 sequences; approximately 59% are singletons. A note on this clonotype: The target antigen is unknown.

The TCR sequence derives from a man younger than 35 in good health. Source material: blood.

CDR3 DNA sequence: TGTGCCAGCAAGGGGCGACGGAGCTCACCCCTCCACTTT. Translation gives CASKGRRSSPLHF. The chain links TRBV6-5 to TRBJ1-6, with D tentatively TRBD1 (5 bases). The ends were cut back, 7 bases at V and 10 bases at J, with 14 bases in the middle. The CDR3 has 13 amino acids. Germline CDR1 reads MNHEY; CDR2 reads SVGAGI.